This TCR beta chain was captured in a study of cytomegalovirus exposure and HLA in healthy donors. General study results and limits: As was reported, the HLA-A and HLA-B alleles of most subjects were accurately predicted from TCR beta sequences.

Worth noting for this clone: What it recognizes is unknown.

This CDR3 spans 13 amino acids. Germline V CDR1 and CDR2: SGHRS, YFSETQ. Trimming took 4 bases from V and 6 from J, leaving 11 bases between them. The primer mix had 60 Vbeta and 13 Jbeta primers. The protocol was immunoSEQ multiplex PCR, while the TCRdb copy is restricted to in-frame clones and leaves out a portion. The sample has about 130,000 clones, about 10% seen once. Input material: PBMCs. The TCR originated in a woman between 18 and 29 years old in good health and CMV-seropositive. The chain carries TRBV5-1 and TRBJ2-1; D gene uncertain. The CDR3 region is CASSLPWSNEQFF. DNA for the CDR3: TGCGCCAGCAGCCTACCATGGTCCAATGAGCAGTTCTTC.